These 32 T cell receptor beta chains came from one sample sequenced in a study of T cells expressing NK-cell markers (TCRdb year 2020). Library creation used 5' RACE. Sequenced on an Illumina HiSeq 2000. TCRdb reprocessed the reads; each CDR3 protein sequence makes one entry, and DNA is unavailable. For this sample, the table gives tens of thousands of distinct CDR3 sequences. The ten top clones hold about 60% of the sample. Material: blood T cells: a sorted CD56 or NKG2C T cell subset, CD4+ or CD8+ T cells, or bulk PBMC T cells (not recorded which). The source of these receptors is a woman between 18 and 70 years old in good health.

J is TRBJ2-2 and V is TRBV11-2. Germline CDR1 reads SGHAT; CDR2 reads FQNNGV. The CDR3 sequence is 12 residues long. CDR3 in amino acids: CASSFVTGELFF.

This chain uses TRBV30 with TRBJ2-7; TCRdb's assignment of TRBD2 cannot be checked, as there is no DNA. Germline CDR1 and CDR2: GTSNPN and SVGIG (reference sequence). The CDR3 spans 13 residues. The CDR3 sequence is CAWSSSGLSGQYF.

The chain couples TRBV9 to TRBJ2-2; TCRdb designates TRBD2, a call that cannot be tested without DNA. This CDR3 comprises 13 residues. The germline V gene encodes CDR1 SGDLS and CDR2 YYNGEE. CDR3 sequence reads: CASSPGTIGELFF.

The rearrangement uses TRBV6-5 and TRBJ1-2. Per the germline V gene, CDR1 is MNHEY and CDR2 is SVGAGI. The CDR3 is made up of 17 amino acids. The CDR3 is CASSYSSGETFLIGYTF.

This chain links TRBV4-1 with TRBJ1-5; TCRdb's D call of TRBD1 is untestable without DNA. The CDR3 runs 15 residues. CDR1 is MGHRA, CDR2 YSYEKL, per germline. This CDR3 reads CASSQDPGADQPQHF.

V gene TRBV27 combines with J gene TRBJ2-7; TCRdb gives TRBD1 as the D gene, but with no DNA this cannot be confirmed. CDR3 length: 13 amino acids. The germline CDR1 and CDR2 sequences are MNHEY and SMNVEV (reference sequence). The CDR3: CASSFGDDYEQYF.

The chain carries TRBV27 and TRBJ2-1. Germline loops: CDR1 MNHEY, CDR2 SMNVEV (reference sequence). The CDR3 loop spans 12 amino acids. The CDR3 region is CASSGSYNEQFF.

The gene calls are TRBV3-1 and TRBJ2-2; the TCRdb D gene call, TRBD1, has no DNA to confirm it. The CDR3 runs to 15 residues. Germline V CDR1 and CDR2: LGHDT, YNNKEL (reference sequence). The CDR3 spells CASSPGDRVHGELFF.

The V call is TRBV4-1, the J call TRBJ2-7; lacking DNA, the TRBD1 call made by TCRdb goes unchecked. This CDR3 spans 16 amino acids. Germline V gene data show CDR1 as MGHRA and CDR2 as YSYEKL. The CDR3 reads CASSQGNRAPNYEQYF.

The rearrangement links TRBV6-5 to TRBJ1-4. Germline CDR1 MNHEY, CDR2 SVGAGI. CDR3 size: 14 residues. This chain's CDR3 is CASSSIGPNEKLFF.

The chain combines TRBV7-9 with TRBJ2-1; checking the TCRdb D call of TRBD2 is not possible without DNA. Germline V CDR1 and CDR2: SEHNR, FQNEAQ (reference sequence). The CDR3 length is 17 residues. The CDR3 is CASSLNSERPSYNEQFF.

The rearrangement links TRBV4-2 to TRBJ2-3; as DNA is missing, the TRBD2 call by TCRdb cannot be tested. In germline, CDR1 is LGHNA, CDR2 YNFKEQ. This CDR3 has 17 amino acids. CDR3 residues: CASSQDRRAFSTDTQYF.

This sequence joins TRBV24-1 and TRBJ1-4. This CDR3 comprises 17 residues. The germline CDR1 and CDR2 sequences are KGHDR and SFDVKD. The CDR3 loop reads CATSDPTEGRTNEKLFF.

This rearrangement joins TRBV29-1 to TRBJ2-7; TCRdb gives TRBD1 as the D gene, but with no DNA this cannot be confirmed. Looked up from germline, CDR1 is SQVTM and CDR2 is ANQGSEA. There are 14 residues in the CDR3. This CDR3 reads CSVETPGGTYEQYF.

The J gene is TRBJ1-3, the V gene TRBV27; TCRdb names TRBD1, which stays unverified in the absence of DNA. The CDR3 loop spans 14 amino acids. From germline, CDR1 is MNHEY and CDR2 SMNVEV (reference sequence). This chain's CDR3 is CASSSGGNRNTIYF.

V usage is TRBV6-1 and J usage is TRBJ2-5; the TRBD2 assignment by TCRdb is unverifiable without DNA. CDR3 length: 14 residues. Germline CDR1 reads MNHNS; CDR2 reads SASEGT. Here the CDR3 reads CASSSGPQPETQYF.

V is TRBV15 and J is TRBJ2-5. This CDR3 has 13 residues. The germline V gene has CDR1 LNHNV and CDR2 YYDKDF (reference sequence). The chain's CDR3 is CATSREQEETQYF.

The chain has TRBV29-1 and TRBJ2-7; TCRdb designates TRBD1, a call that cannot be tested without DNA. CDR3 length equals 14 residues. Germline values: CDR1 SQVTM, CDR2 ANQGSEA. The CDR3 loop is CSFSPETGTYEQYF.

The chain uses TRBV5-5 and TRBJ2-1; as DNA is missing, the TRBD2 call by TCRdb cannot be tested. The CDR3 is 17 amino acids. The germline V gene has CDR1 SGHKS and CDR2 YYEKEE (reference sequence). The chain's CDR3 is CASSRSDYVSSYNEQFF.

The rearrangement uses TRBV7-9 and TRBJ2-1; TCRdb's assignment of TRBD2 cannot be checked, as there is no DNA. The CDR3 length is 16 residues. Germline CDR1 is SEHNR and CDR2 is FQNEAQ (reference sequence). The CDR3 here is CASSSEVAGGNNEQFF.

The CDR3 protein is CSAGVKATNQPQHF. The rearrangement uses TRBV20-1 and TRBJ1-5. This CDR3 has 14 amino acids. Germline CDR1 reads DFQATT; CDR2 reads SNEGSKA (reference sequence).

The rearrangement joins TRBV6-1 to TRBJ2-3. Germline CDR1 and CDR2: MNHNS and SASEGT. This CDR3 comprises 15 residues. The CDR3 loop reads CASSEAREFTDTQYF.

The rearrangement links TRBV6-1 to TRBJ2-1; TCRdb picks TRBD2, but there is no DNA to check that call. The germline V gene has CDR1 MNHNS and CDR2 SASEGT. The CDR3 runs 19 residues. The CDR3 loop reads CASSKTGLAGEGWYNEQFF.

This clonotype registers medium-sized by frequency. The genes are TRBV9 and TRBJ2-1; TCRdb's D call, TRBD1, is unchecked because there is no DNA. Germline CDR1 and CDR2: SGDLS and YYNGEE. CDR3 length equals 14 residues. CDR3 amino acids: CASSPHRVYNEQFF.

V and J are TRBV14 and TRBJ2-5; TCRdb outputs TRBD2, but without DNA this stays unchecked. The CDR3 covers 15 residues. CDR1 SGHDN and CDR2 FVKESK come from the germline V gene. This chain's CDR3 is CASSQDGLIQETQYF. The whole variable domain, remainder taken from reference TRBV14 and TRBJ2-5, is EAGVTQFPSHSVIEKGQTVTLRCDPISGHDNLYWYRRVMGKEIKFLLHFVKESKQDESGMPNNRFLAERTGGTYSTLKVQPAELEDSGVYFCASSQDGLIQETQYFGPGTRLLVL.

The chain carries TRBV7-8 and TRBJ2-3; TCRdb's D gene call, TRBD2, goes unchecked for lack of DNA. Germline CDR1 is SGHVS and CDR2 is FQNEAQ. CDR3 size: 18 residues. The CDR3 loop is CASSFVASAGSSTDTQYF.

V and J are TRBV4-2 and TRBJ2-5; TCRdb reports TRBD1, a call that lacks DNA to check it against. The CDR3 length is 16 residues. CDR1 and CDR2 from the germline V gene are LGHNA and YNFKEQ. CDR3 in amino acids: CASSPNWRGGEETQYF.

The chain couples TRBV4-1 to TRBJ1-5; TCRdb picks TRBD1, but there is no DNA to check that call. CDR1 and CDR2 from the germline V gene are MGHRA and YSYEKL. The CDR3 is 14 residues long. This chain's CDR3 is CASSLGQGDQPQHF.

According to its frequency, this clonotype is medium-sized (0.01 to 0.1%). The V call is TRBV5-1, the J call TRBJ2-7; absent DNA, TCRdb's TRBD1 call cannot be checked. CDR1 and CDR2 from the germline V gene are SGHRS and YFSETQ. This CDR3 spans 14 amino acids. CDR3 protein: CASSQGQGAYEQYF.

This chain uses TRBV15 with TRBJ2-2; with no DNA, the TCRdb D assignment of TRBD2 cannot be verified. The CDR3 consists of 18 residues. Germline values: CDR1 LNHNV, CDR2 YYDKDF (reference sequence). The CDR3: CATSRDRSGLSNTGELFF. Full variable domain (outside the CDR3, taken from reference TRBV15 and TRBJ2-2): DAMVIQNPRYQVTQFGKPVTLSCSQTLNHNVMYWYQQKSSQAPKLLFHYYDKDFNNEADTPDNFQSRRPNTSFCFLDIRSPGLGDTAMYLCATSRDRSGLSNTGELFFGEGSRLTVL.

The chain couples TRBV5-6 to TRBJ2-1; TCRdb's D call, TRBD2, is unchecked because there is no DNA. The CDR3 has 12 amino acids. CDR1 is SGHDT, CDR2 YYEEEE, per germline. CDR3 sequence reads: CASSGGYNEQFF.

This chain links TRBV30 with TRBJ2-2; the TCRdb call, TRBD2, lacks DNA for checking. This CDR3 has 13 amino acids. Per the germline V gene, CDR1 is GTSNPN and CDR2 is SVGIG (reference sequence). CDR3 region: CAWSARGERELFF. Variable domain in full (rest from reference TRBV30 and TRBJ2-2): SQTIHQWPATLVQPVGSPLSLECTVEGTSNPNLYWYRQAAGRGLQLLFYSVGIGQISSEVPQNLSASRPQDRQFILSSKKLLLSDSGFYLCAWSARGERELFFGEGSRLTVL.